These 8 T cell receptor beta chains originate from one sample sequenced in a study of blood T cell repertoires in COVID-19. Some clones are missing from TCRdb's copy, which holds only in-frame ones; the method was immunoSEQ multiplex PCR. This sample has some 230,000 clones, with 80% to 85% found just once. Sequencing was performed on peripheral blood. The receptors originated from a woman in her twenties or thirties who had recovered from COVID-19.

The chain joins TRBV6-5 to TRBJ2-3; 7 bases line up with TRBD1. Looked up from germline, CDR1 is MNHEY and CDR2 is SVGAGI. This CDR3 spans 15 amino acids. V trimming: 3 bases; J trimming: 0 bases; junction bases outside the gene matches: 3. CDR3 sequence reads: CASSYMGQSTDTQYF. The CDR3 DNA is TGTGCCAGCAGTTATATGGGACAGAGCACAGATACGCAGTATTTT.

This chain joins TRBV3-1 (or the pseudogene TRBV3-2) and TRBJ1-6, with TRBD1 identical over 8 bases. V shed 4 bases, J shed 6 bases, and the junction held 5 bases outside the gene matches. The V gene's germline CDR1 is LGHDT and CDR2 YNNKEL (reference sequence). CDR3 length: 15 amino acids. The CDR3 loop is CASSLYRGANSPLHF. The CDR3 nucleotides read TGTGCCAGCAGCCTGTACAGGGGGGCTAATTCACCCCTCCACTTT.

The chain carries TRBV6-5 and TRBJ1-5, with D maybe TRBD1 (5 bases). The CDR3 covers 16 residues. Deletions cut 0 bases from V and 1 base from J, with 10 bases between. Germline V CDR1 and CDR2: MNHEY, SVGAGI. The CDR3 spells CASSYSPQGSNQPQHF. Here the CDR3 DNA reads TGTGCCAGCAGTTACTCCCCCCAGGGCAGCAATCAGCCCCAGCATTTT.

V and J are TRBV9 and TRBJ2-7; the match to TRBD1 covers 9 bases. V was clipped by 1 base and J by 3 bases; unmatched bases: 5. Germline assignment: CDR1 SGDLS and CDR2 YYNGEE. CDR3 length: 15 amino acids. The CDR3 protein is CASSVTGGADYEQYF. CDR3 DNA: TGTGCCAGCAGCGTAACAGGGGGCGCTGACTACGAGCAGTACTTC.

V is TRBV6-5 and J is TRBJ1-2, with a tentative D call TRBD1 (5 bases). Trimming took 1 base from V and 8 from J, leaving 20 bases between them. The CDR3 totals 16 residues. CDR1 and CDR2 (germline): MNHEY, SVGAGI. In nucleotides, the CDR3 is TGTGCCAGCAGTTACTATTTCGGGAGGGGAATTGAGGGCTACACCTTC. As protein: CASSYYFGRGIEGYTF.

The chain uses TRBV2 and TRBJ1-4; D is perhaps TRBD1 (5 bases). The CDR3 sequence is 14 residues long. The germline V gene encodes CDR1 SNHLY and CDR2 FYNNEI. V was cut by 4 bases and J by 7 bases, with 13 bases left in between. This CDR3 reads CASSGQGLAEKLFF. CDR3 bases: TGTGCCAGCAGTGGCCAGGGTCTGGCTGAAAAACTGTTTTTT.

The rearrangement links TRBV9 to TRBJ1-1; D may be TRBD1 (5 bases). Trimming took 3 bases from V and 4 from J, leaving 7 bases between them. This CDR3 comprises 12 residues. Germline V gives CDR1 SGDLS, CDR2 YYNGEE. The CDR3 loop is CASSDDSTEAFF. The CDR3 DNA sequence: TGTGCCAGCAGCGATGACAGCACTGAAGCTTTCTTT. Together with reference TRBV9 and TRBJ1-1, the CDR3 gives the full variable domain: DSGVTQTPKHLITATGQRVTLRCSPRSGDLSVYWYQQSLDQGLQFLIQYYNGEERAKGNILERFSAQQFPDLHSELNLSSLELGDSALYFCASSDDSTEAFFGQGTRLTVV.

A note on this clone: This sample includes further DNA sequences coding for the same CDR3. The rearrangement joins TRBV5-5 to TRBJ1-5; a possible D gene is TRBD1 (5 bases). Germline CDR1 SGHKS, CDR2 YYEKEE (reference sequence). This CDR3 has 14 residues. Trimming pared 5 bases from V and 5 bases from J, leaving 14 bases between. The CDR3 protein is CASSLGQGDQPQHF. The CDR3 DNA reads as TGTGCCAGCAGTCTGGGGCAGGGTGATCAGCCCCAGCATTTT.